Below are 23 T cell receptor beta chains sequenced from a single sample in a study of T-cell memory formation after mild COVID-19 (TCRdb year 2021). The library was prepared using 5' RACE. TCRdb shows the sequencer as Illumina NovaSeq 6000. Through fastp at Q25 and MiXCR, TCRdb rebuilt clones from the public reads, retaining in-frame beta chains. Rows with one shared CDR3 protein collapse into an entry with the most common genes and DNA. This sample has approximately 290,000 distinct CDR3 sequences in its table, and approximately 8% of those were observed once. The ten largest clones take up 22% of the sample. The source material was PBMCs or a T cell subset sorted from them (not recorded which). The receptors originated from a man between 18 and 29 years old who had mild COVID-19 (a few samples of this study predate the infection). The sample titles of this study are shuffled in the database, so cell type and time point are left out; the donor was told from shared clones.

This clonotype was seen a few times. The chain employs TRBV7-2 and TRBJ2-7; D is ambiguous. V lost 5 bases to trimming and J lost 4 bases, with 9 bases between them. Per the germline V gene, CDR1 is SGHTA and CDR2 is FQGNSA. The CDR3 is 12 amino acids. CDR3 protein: CASSPEFYEQYF. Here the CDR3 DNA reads TGTGCCAGCAGCCCCGAGTTTTACGAGCAGTACTTC.

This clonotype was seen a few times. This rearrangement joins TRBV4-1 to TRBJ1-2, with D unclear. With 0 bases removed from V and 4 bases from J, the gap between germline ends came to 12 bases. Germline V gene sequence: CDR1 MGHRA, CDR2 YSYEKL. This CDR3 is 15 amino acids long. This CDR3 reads CASSQDLNGIYGYTF. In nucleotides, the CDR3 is TGCGCCAGCAGCCAAGATCTTAACGGAATCTATGGCTACACCTTC.

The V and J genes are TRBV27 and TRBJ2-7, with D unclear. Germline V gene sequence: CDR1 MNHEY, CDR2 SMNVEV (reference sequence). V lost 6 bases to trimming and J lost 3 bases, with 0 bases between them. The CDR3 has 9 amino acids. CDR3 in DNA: TGTGCCAGCAGCTACGAGCAGTACGTC. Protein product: CASSYEQYV.

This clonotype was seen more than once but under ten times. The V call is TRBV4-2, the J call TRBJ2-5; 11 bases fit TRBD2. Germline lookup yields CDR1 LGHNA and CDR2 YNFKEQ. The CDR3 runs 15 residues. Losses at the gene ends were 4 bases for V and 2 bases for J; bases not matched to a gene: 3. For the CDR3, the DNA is TGTGCCAGCAGCCCGGGACTAGCGGAACAAGAGACCCAGTACTTC. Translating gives CASSPGLAEQETQYF.

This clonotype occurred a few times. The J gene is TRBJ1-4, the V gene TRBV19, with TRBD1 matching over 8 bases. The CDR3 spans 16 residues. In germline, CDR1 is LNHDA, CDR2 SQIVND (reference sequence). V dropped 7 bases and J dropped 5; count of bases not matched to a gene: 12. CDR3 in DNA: TGTGCCAGTAAACCGGGACAGGCGATAAGAAATGAAAAACTGTTTTTT. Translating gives CASKPGQAIRNEKLFF.

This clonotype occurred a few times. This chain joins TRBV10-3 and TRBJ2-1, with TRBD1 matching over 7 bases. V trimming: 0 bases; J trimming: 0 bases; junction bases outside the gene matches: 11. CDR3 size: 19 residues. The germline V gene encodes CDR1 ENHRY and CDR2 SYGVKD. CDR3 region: CAISESKRDRPSSYNEQFF. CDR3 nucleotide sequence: TGTGCCATCAGTGAGTCGAAACGGGACAGACCAAGCTCCTACAATGAGCAGTTCTTC.

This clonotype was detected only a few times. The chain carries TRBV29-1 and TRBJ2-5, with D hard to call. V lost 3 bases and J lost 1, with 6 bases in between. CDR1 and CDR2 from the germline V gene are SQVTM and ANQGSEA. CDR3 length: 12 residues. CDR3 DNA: TGCAGCGTTGACCAGTTCCAAGAGACCCAGTACTTC. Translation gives CSVDQFQETQYF.

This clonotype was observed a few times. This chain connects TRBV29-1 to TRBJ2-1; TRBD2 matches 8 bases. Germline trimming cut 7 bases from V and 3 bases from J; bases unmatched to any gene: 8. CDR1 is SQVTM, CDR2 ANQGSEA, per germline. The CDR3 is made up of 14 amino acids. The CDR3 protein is CSALGLVVYNEQFF. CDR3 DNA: TGCAGCGCCCTGGGACTAGTTGTCTACAATGAGCAGTTCTTC.

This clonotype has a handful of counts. This chain's CDR3 is CASSPLAGTGETDTQYF. CDR3 nucleotides: TGTGCCAGCAGTCCGCTCGCCGGGACAGGGGAAACAGATACGCAGTATTTT. The chain links TRBV7-9 to TRBJ2-3; 10 bases are shared with TRBD1. CDR3 size: 17 residues. Looked up from germline, CDR1 is SEHNR and CDR2 is FQNEAQ (reference sequence). Unmatched junction bases numbered 12, after V lost 6 bases and J lost 3 bases.

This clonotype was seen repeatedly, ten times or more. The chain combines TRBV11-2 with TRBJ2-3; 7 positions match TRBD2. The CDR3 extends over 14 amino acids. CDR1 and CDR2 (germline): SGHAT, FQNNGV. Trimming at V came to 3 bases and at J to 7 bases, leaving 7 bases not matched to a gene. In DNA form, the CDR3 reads TGTGCCAGCAGCTTCGCGACTAGCTCTAATACGCAGTATTTT. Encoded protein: CASSFATSSNTQYF.

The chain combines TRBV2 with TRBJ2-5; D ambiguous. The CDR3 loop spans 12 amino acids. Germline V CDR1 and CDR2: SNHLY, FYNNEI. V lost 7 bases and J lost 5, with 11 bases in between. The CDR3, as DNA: TGTGCCAGCAATCCGGACGTTGAGACCCAGTACTTC. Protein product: CASNPDVETQYF.

The CDR3 sequence is CASSRGRPSWGYTF. CDR3 nucleotides: TGTGCCAGCAGTAGGGGACGGCCGTCATGGGGCTACACCTTC. V usage is TRBV12-3 or TRBV12-4 and J usage is TRBJ1-2, with a weak D call TRBD1 (5 bases). V gave up 5 bases and J gave up 8 bases, with 18 bases separating them. CDR3 size: 14 residues.

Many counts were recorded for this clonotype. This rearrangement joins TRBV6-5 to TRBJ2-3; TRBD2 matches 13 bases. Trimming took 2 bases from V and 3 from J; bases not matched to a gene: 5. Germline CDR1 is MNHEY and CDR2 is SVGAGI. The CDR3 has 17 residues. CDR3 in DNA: TGTGCCAGCAGTTACAGGCTACTAGCGGGGGGGACAGATACGCAGTATTTT. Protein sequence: CASSYRLLAGGTDTQYF.

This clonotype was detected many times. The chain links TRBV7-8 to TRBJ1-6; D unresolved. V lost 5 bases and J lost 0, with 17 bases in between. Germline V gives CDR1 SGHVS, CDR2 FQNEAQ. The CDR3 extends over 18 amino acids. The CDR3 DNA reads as TGTGCCAGCAGCAATCCCATTACCGAGAGCTCCTATAATTCACCCCTCCACTTT. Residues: CASSNPITESSYNSPLHF.

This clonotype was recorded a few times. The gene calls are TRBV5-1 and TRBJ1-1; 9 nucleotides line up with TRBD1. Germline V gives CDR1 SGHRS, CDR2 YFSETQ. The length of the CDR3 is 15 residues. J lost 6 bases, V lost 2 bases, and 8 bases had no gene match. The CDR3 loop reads CASSFESDRGAEAFF. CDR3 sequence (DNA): TGCGCCAGCAGCTTCGAATCCGACAGGGGGGCTGAAGCTTTCTTT.

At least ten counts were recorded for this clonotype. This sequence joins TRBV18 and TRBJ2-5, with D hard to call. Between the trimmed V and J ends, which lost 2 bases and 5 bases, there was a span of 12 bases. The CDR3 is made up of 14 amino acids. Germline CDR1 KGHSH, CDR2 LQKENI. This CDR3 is CASSPGNSPETQYF. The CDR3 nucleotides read TGTGCCAGCTCACCAGGGAACAGCCCGGAGACCCAGTACTTC.

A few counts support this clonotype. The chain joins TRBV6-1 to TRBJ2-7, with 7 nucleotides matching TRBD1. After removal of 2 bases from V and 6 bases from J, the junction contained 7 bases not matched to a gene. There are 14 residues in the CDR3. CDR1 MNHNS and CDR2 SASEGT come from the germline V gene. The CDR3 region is CASSEHTGVGEQYV. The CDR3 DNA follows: TGTGCCAGCAGTGAACATACAGGGGTGGGCGAGCAGTACGTC.

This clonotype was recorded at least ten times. The CDR3 DNA sequence: TGTGCCAGCAGCTCTAGCGGGGGCGGGGGAGATACGCAGTATTTT. This translates into CASSSSGGGGDTQYF. The chain uses TRBV7-3 and TRBJ2-3; TRBD2 agrees at 10 bases. V was pared by 4 bases and J by 5 bases, with 6 bases of the junction left unmatched. Germline CDR1 SGHTA, CDR2 FQGTGA. This CDR3 region has 15 residues. The full variable domain, with the rest looked up from reference TRBV7-3 and TRBJ2-3, is GAGVSQTPSNKVTEKGKYVELRCDPISGHTALYWYRQSLGQGPEFLIYFQGTGAADDSGLPNDRFFAVRPEGSVSTLKIQRTERGDSAVYLCASSSSGGGGDTQYFGPGTRLTVL.

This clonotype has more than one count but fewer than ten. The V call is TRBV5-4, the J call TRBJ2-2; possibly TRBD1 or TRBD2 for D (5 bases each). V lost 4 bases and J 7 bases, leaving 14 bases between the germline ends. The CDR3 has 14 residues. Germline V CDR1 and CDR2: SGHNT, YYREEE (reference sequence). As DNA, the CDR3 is TGTGCCAGCAGCCCCGCTAGGGGAGACGGGGAGCTGTTTTTT. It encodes CASSPARGDGELFF.

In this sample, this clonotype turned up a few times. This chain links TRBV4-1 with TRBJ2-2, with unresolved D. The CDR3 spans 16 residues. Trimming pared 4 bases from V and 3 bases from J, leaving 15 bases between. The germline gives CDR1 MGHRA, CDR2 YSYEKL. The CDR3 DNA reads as TGCGCCAGCAGCCCTTACTCGTCGGATCACACCGGGGAGCTGTTTTTT. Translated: CASSPYSSDHTGELFF.

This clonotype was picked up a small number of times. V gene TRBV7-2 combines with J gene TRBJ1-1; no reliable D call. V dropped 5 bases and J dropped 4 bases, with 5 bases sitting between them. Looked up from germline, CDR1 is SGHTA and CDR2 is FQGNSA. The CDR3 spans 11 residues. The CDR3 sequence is CASSGLTEAFF. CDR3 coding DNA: TGTGCCAGCAGCGGACTCACTGAAGCTTTCTTT.

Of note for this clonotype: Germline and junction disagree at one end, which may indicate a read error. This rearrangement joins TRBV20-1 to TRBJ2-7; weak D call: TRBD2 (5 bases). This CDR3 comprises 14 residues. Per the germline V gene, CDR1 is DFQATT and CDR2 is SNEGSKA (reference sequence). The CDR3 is CSARDEGISHEQYF. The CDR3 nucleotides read TGCAGTGCTAGAGACGAGGGAATCTCCCACGAGCAGTACTTC.

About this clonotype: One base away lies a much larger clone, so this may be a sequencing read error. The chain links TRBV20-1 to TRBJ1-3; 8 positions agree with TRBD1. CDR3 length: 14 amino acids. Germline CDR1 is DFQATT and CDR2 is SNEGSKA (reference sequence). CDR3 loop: CSARDREYGNNIYF. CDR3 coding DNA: TGCAGTGCTAGGGACAGGGAGTATGGAAACAACATATATTTT.